The clone carrying this TCR beta chain came up a few times. The entry originates in a study of T cells after yellow fever vaccination. CDR3 length: 16 residues. Germline V gene data show CDR1 as LGHNA and CDR2 as YSLEER. V was cut by 3 bases and J by 0 bases, with 15 bases left in between. TCR cDNA, made by 5'RACE template switching, carried an added universal primer site and UMIs. MiXCR, applied by TCRdb to the 5' RACE reads, yields one record per CDR3 protein. The sample lists some 600,000 distinct CDR3 sequences; around an eighth were seen once. The sample here was PBMCs, taken on the day of the yellow fever booster vaccination. The clonotype was recovered from a man aged 30-40 years who received the YFV17D yellow fever vaccine. The rearrangement uses TRBV4-3 and TRBJ2-7; tentative D call: TRBD2 (6 bases). CDR3: CASSHGLAEPSYEQYF. The CDR3 DNA follows: TGCGCCAGCAGCCATGGATTAGCGGAACCCTCCTACGAGCAGTACTTC.